This paragraph reports one T cell receptor (beta chain). Its antigen is as yet unknown. PCR employed 60 Vbeta and 13 Jbeta primers. TCRdb's copy holds only in-frame clones and misses some; the assay was immunoSEQ multiplex PCR. This table holds about 120,000 clones, 15% found once. The data were taken from a study of cytomegalovirus exposure and HLA in healthy donors. Study context: HLA-typed donors contributed some 77 million unique TCRs, which were held in an early data release. Whole-study findings and limits: The authors reported that TCR beta sequences could predict HLA-A and HLA-B alleles. These predictions were accurate for most subjects in the first cohort. Specificity for CMV antigens was confirmed in vitro for a few of the CMV-associated chains.

Sequenced input: PBMCs. This clonotype was obtained from a woman in her late teens or twenties in good health and CMV-seronegative.

For the CDR3, the DNA is TGTGCCAGCAGCTCGGACCCTGGCAGGGCCCAGTACTTC. Translated, it gives CASSSDPGRAQYF. This sequence joins TRBV7-2 and TRBJ2-5; a weak D match, TRBD1 (5 bases). Per the germline V gene, CDR1 is SGHTA and CDR2 is FQGNSA. The V and J ends lost 4 bases and 9 bases respectively, with 15 bases between them. This CDR3 has 13 residues.